This record looks at one T cell receptor (beta chain) sequence and its context. Its antigen remains unidentified. No base qualities exist here, and no much larger clone lies one base off it. The data stem from a study of OX40 agonist ivuxolimab in advanced cancers. About the study as a whole: Ivuxolimab was a fully human IgG2 agonistic monoclonal antibody targeting the costimulatory receptor OX40 (CD134). Intravenous ivuxolimab was administered to patients every 2 weeks at six dose levels: 0.01, 0.1, 0.3, 1.5, 3 and 10 mg/kg. Of the 52 patients in dose escalation, about 20 had hepatocellular carcinoma, some 15 had melanoma, 9 had renal cell carcinoma and 9 had head and neck cancer. The dose-escalation cohort was roughly 83% male with a mean age of approximately 60 years, ranging from about 20 to 85. Prior anti-PD-1, anti-PD-L1 or anti-CTLA-4 therapy was permitted, and 30% to 50% of dose-escalation patients had received checkpoint inhibitors. Partial responses occurred in three dose-escalation patients: two with cutaneous melanoma and one with hepatocellular carcinoma. Peripheral TCRbeta sequencing aimed to test whether ivuxolimab altered TCR sequence diversity and caused clonal T-cell expansion. The paper covers the monotherapy dose-escalation part of the phase I ivuxolimab trial, which included N ≈ 50 patients. Findings and caveats that apply to the study as a whole: Low levels of normalized T-cell clonal expansion were also shown by some nonresponding patients. At doses from 0.1 to 3.0 mg/kg, clonal expansion was seen in both CD4+ and CD8+ blood T cells between baseline and week 6. Which antigens the clonally expanded peripheral T cells were specific for was not determined. In the 0.1-3.0 mg/kg groups, partial responders had among the lowest normalized peripheral clonal expansion, particularly in CD8+ T cells. On average, CD8+ T cells showed more expanded clones than CD4+ T cells after ivuxolimab.

To sequence the TCRbeta CDR3 region, genomic DNA was isolated from the sorted cells. The immunoSEQ Assay was used for sequencing of TCRbeta CDR3 regions. In its TCRdb copy, this immuneACCESS table keeps in-frame sequences only and misses some clones. Where compared with another copy, unresolved V genes explain less than half of these, and the others have no known cause. The sample has under 30,000 clones on record, around 79% of them singletons. The top ten constitute approximately 2% of the sample. The trial excluded patients who had a history of autoimmune disease or who were on systemic immunosuppression. Peripheral blood for TCR sequencing was drawn from every dose cohort at baseline, at cycle 4 day 1 and at cycle 7 day 1. The samples were taken from a phase I, first-in-human, multicenter, open-label dose-escalation trial of ivuxolimab. Adults with locally advanced or metastatic melanoma, renal cell, hepatocellular, or head and neck squamous cell carcinoma were enrolled in the trial. CD4+ and CD8+ T cells were sorted separately from peripheral blood before TCR sequencing.

V drops 3 bases and J drops 4 bases, leaving 13 bases in between. Reading from cysteine to phenylalanine, the CDR3 counts 14 amino acids. Just CDR3 DNA is preserved here, 42 bases in frame from base 1. For CDR1 and CDR2, the germline V gene (reference sequence) lists MNHEY and SMNVEV. The specimen comprised CD4+ or CD8+ T cells sorted from blood, sampled in a trial of the OX40 agonist ivuxolimab. This receptor was identified in an adult with an advanced solid tumor such as melanoma, head and neck, liver or kidney cancer. The chain uses TRBV27 and TRBJ2-7; a tentative D match to TRBD2 spans 5 bases. The nucleotide sequence is given as TGTGCCAGCAGTTTGAGGTTTAGCGAGTACGAGCAGTACTTC. The resulting protein is CASSLRFSEYEQYF.